The 7 T cell receptor beta chains below come from one sample, sequenced in a study of beta chain features in type 1 diabetes. Study observations and caveats: Type 1 diabetes patients showed a moderate but significant shortening of TCRB CDR3s in all four CD4+ subsets.

No antigen is known for these receptors. All of the isolated RNA was reverse transcribed, so expressed TCRB transcripts were sequenced. Libraries were prepared by immunoSEQ multiplex PCR; TCRdb keeps only in-frame clonotypes and omits some of them. The sample lists about 270,000 clones; 14% were seen once. The specimen was naive CD4+ T cells from blood. These receptors were collected from a man aged 25 to 40 with type 1 diabetes.

The rearrangement links TRBV29-1 to TRBJ2-5; D remains ambiguous. V gave up 6 bases and J gave up 2 bases, with 13 bases separating them. Looked up from germline, CDR1 is SQVTM and CDR2 is ANQGSEA. There are 13 residues in the CDR3. The CDR3 sequence is CSVTVTFQETQYF. DNA for the CDR3: TGCAGCGTAACAGTAACGTTTCAAGAGACCCAGTACTTC. Supplemented by reference TRBV29-1 and TRBJ2-5, the full variable domain reads SAVISQKPSRDICQRGTSLTIQCQVDSQVTMMFWYRQQPGQSLTLIATANQGSEATYESGFVIDKFPISRPNLTFSTLTVSNMSPEDSSIYLCSVTVTFQETQYFGPGTRLLVL.

The chain combines TRBV5-1 with TRBJ2-1; 8 bases are a match to TRBD1. The CDR3 is 15 residues long. Germline V gene data show CDR1 as SGHRS and CDR2 as YFSETQ. Trimming at V came to 3 bases and at J to 0 bases, leaving 2 bases not matched to a gene. The CDR3 sequence: CASSYGQGSYNEQFF. As DNA, the CDR3 is TGCGCCAGCAGCTACGGACAGGGCTCCTACAATGAGCAGTTCTTC.

The chain joins TRBV5-1 to TRBJ1-2, with 7 bases that match TRBD1. V lost 3 bases to trimming and J lost 5 bases; unmatched junction nucleotides: 4. The CDR3 is 13 amino acids. Germline assignment: CDR1 SGHRS and CDR2 YFSETQ. CDR3 residues: CASSWDSWYGYTF. The DNA of the CDR3 is TGCGCCAGCAGCTGGGACAGTTGGTATGGCTACACCTTC.

There are a few counts of this clone. The chain combines TRBV7-2 with TRBJ2-5; a weak D match, TRBD2 (6 bases). The CDR3 is 13 amino acids. The V end lost 4 bases, the J end lost 5 bases, and 11 bases lay between the germline ends. CDR1 is SGHTA, CDR2 FQGNSA, per germline. CDR3 DNA: TGTGCCAGCAGCTCCGGAGGGAAGGAGACCCAGTACTTC. This sequence encodes CASSSGGKETQYF.

In DNA, the CDR3 is TGCAGCGTTGAAGGGGACAGGGGAACTGAAGCTTTCTTT. Amino acid sequence: CSVEGDRGTEAFF. The gene calls are TRBV29-1 and TRBJ1-1; 10 bases match TRBD1. Germline V gene lookup returns CDR1 SQVTM and CDR2 ANQGSEA. The CDR3 spans 13 residues. Trimming cost V 1 base and J 5 bases; bases outside gene matches: 1. Combining the CDR3 with reference TRBV29-1 and TRBJ1-1 gives the whole variable domain SAVISQKPSRDICQRGTSLTIQCQVDSQVTMMFWYRQQPGQSLTLIATANQGSEATYESGFVIDKFPISRPNLTFSTLTVSNMSPEDSSIYLCSVEGDRGTEAFFGQGTRLTVV.

This clone was counted only a few times. This chain joins TRBV7-8 and TRBJ2-7; TRBD2 aligns across 11 bases. Trimming took 5 bases from V and 0 from J; bases not matched to a gene: 3. The CDR3 runs 15 residues. CDR1 and CDR2 from the germline V gene are SGHVS and FQNEAQ. The chain's CDR3 is CASSALAGGSYEQYF. DNA for the CDR3: TGTGCCAGCAGCGCCCTAGCGGGAGGCTCCTACGAGCAGTACTTC.

The chain carries TRBV9 and TRBJ2-7; D might be TRBD2 (6 bases). CDR3 length: 15 amino acids. V was shortened by 2 bases and J by 3 bases, with 15 bases between the two germline ends. The germline V gene has CDR1 SGDLS and CDR2 YYNGEE. CDR3 loop: CASSVGGGGFYEQYF. The CDR3, as DNA: TGTGCCAGCAGCGTGGGGGGAGGCGGGTTCTACGAGCAGTACTTC.